Listed below are T cell receptor beta chains from one sample, sequenced in a study of cytomegalovirus exposure and HLA in healthy donors. Profiling relied on immunoSEQ multiplex PCR, and the TCRdb table lists in-frame clones only, not all of them. The profile shows 120,000 to 150,000 clones, about two thirds of them singletons. Sequences were obtained from PBMCs. The receptor set was obtained from a man between 35 and 55 years old in good health and CMV-seronegative. The CDR3 runs from the conserved cysteine through the conserved F or W. D genes are given only for firm matches. For some rows the clone size is stated as once, few or many, or as a class when expanded; others skip it.

d_gene	j_gene	abundance	v_gene	CDR3aa	CDR3nt
-	TRBJ2-3	-	TRBV18	CASSPSRSWVKTDTQYF	TGTGCCAGCTCACCAAGCAGGTCGTGGGTCAAGACAGATACGCAGTATTTT
TRBD2	TRBJ2-1	-	TRBV11-2	CASSSRLAGGYNEQFF	TGTGCCAGCAGCTCCCGCCTAGCGGGGGGCTACAATGAGCAGTTCTTC
-	TRBJ2-7	-	TRBV7-9	CASSLLRGGYEQYF	TGTGCCAGCAGCTTATTAAGGGGGGGGTACGAGCAGTACTTC
TRBD1	TRBJ2-7	-	TRBV5-5	CASSLSGTAKFYEQYF	TGTGCCAGCAGCTTGTCTGGGACAGCAAAATTCTACGAGCAGTACTTC
TRBD1	TRBJ2-1	-	TRBV30	CAWREATGQGADNEQFF	TGTGCCTGGAGGGAAGCCACGGGACAGGGGGCAGACAATGAGCAGTTCTTC
TRBD2	TRBJ2-3	-	TRBV13	CASSMTSGGAGDTQYF	TGTGCCAGCAGCATGACTAGCGGGGGGGCGGGAGATACGCAGTATTTT
TRBD1	TRBJ1-4	-	TRBV25-1	CASSTTLTGVEKLFF	TGTGCCAGCAGTACCACACTTACAGGGGTCGAAAAACTGTTTTTT
-	TRBJ1-1	-	TRBV28	CASHRAGKTEAFF	TGTGCCAGTCACAGGGCAGGCAAGACTGAAGCTTTCTTT
TRBD1	TRBJ2-7	-	TRBV9	CASSAGTDSYEQYF	TGTGCCAGCAGCGCTGGGACAGACTCCTACGAGCAGTACTTC
TRBD2	TRBJ2-5	-	TRBV2	CASAGTSAETQYF	TGTGCCAGCGCCGGGACTAGCGCGGAGACCCAGTACTTC
TRBD1	TRBJ1-1	few	TRBV5-4	CASSLQGAREAFF	TGTGCCAGCAGTTTACAGGGGGCTAGGGAAGCTTTCTTT
-	TRBJ2-7	once	TRBV27	CASSSGGAYEQYF	TGTGCCAGCAGTTCCGGTGGAGCTTACGAGCAGTACTTC
-	TRBJ2-3	-	TRBV4-3	CASSQDGGSTQYF	TGCGCCAGCAGCCAAGATGGAGGTAGTACGCAGTATTTT
TRBD1	TRBJ1-5	-	TRBV9	CASSSDRGNQPQHF	TGTGCCAGCAGTTCGGACAGGGGCAATCAGCCCCAGCATTTT
TRBD1	TRBJ2-7	-	TRBV6-5	CASSYGDRGHEQYF	TGTGCCAGCAGTTACGGGGACAGGGGCCACGAGCAGTACTTC
TRBD1	TRBJ2-7	once	TRBV7-2	CASSSRDRGYEQYF	TGTGCCAGCAGCTCCCGGGACAGGGGCTACGAGCAGTACTTC
-	TRBJ2-2	-	TRBV30	CAWSYRGGGELFF	TGTGCCTGGAGCTACCGAGGGGGCGGGGAGCTGTTTTTT
TRBD1	TRBJ1-2	-	TRBV5-6	CASSPGQGWHHGYTF	TGTGCCAGCAGCCCTGGACAGGGATGGCATCATGGCTACACCTTC
-	TRBJ1-3	-	TRBV7-8	CASSSGSGNTIYF	TGTGCCAGCAGCTCCGGCTCTGGAAACACCATATATTTT
TRBD2	TRBJ2-7	few	TRBV4-2	CASSQPAGGHYEQYF	TGTGCCAGCAGCCAACCAGCGGGGGGCCACTACGAGCAGTACTTC
-	TRBJ1-1	-	TRBV10-1	CASSGRRGLLNTEAFF	TGCGCCAGCAGTGGGAGGCGAGGGCTCCTGAACACTGAAGCTTTCTTT
-	TRBJ2-7	-	TRBV4-1	CASSQAATRMGEQYF	TGCGCCAGCAGCCAAGCCGCGACTAGAATGGGCGAGCAGTACTTC